The clone carrying this TCR beta chain occurred many times. The CDR3 extends over 15 amino acids. J lost 0 bases, V lost 2 bases, and 1 base had no gene match. Germline-derived CDR1 and CDR2 are MNHEY and SMNVEV (reference sequence). The sample belongs to a study of T cells after yellow fever vaccination. In making TCR cDNA, 5'RACE template switching added a universal primer site and UMIs to it. Using its own MiXCR run on the 5' RACE reads, TCRdb lists one record per CDR3 protein. The repertoire consists of about 74,000 distinct CDR3 sequences, with roughly 7.4% occurring once and the leading ten covering under 45%.

Sequencing used CD8+ T cells sorted from PBMCs, obtained roughly 5 days after the first yellow fever vaccination. The chain has TRBV27 and TRBJ2-5; 9 nucleotides agree with TRBD2. This clonotype originated in a man younger than 35 who received the YFV17D yellow fever vaccine. The CDR3 DNA is TGTGCCAGCAGTTTAGGACTAGCGAACCAAGAGACCCAGTACTTC. This translates into CASSLGLANQETQYF.